One and the same sample provided the 9 T cell receptor beta chains below, sequenced in a study of cytomegalovirus exposure and HLA in healthy donors. The primer mix had 60 Vbeta and 13 Jbeta primers. Sequenced by immunoSEQ multiplex PCR; TCRdb stores in-frame clones only, minus some. Here the sample spans roughly 58,000 clones, around 80% being singletons. Sequencing was done on a sample of PBMCs. The origin of the receptors is a woman in her forties in good health and CMV-seronegative.

The rearrangement links TRBV10-3 to TRBJ1-2; D call uncertain. The CDR3 totals 16 residues. V lost 5 bases to trimming and J lost 4 bases, with 20 bases between them. CDR1 is ENHRY, CDR2 SYGVKD, per germline. This CDR3 is CAISQGAGNGLYGYTF. As DNA, the CDR3 is TGTGCCATCAGTCAAGGAGCCGGGAACGGCCTCTATGGCTACACCTTC.

V usage is TRBV4-2 and J usage is TRBJ1-5; 7 nucleotides agree with TRBD1. The length of the CDR3 is 16 residues. Unmatched junction bases numbered 5, after V lost 0 bases and J lost 3 bases. Per germline, CDR1 LGHNA and CDR2 YNFKEQ. CDR3 DNA sequence: TGTGCCAGCAGCCAAGAGCCTGGACAGGACAATCAGCCCCAGCATTTT. This translates into CASSQEPGQDNQPQHF.

J is TRBJ1-5 and V is TRBV7-9; 9 nucleotides align to TRBD1. This CDR3 spans 17 amino acids. The junction had 12 bases not matched to a gene; V was cut back by 5 bases and J by 4 bases. Germline CDR1 reads SEHNR; CDR2 reads FQNEAQ (reference sequence). The CDR3 nucleotides read TGTGCCAGCAGCCTAGGACAGGGGAGTGGTGGGAATCAGCCCCAGCATTTT. This codes for CASSLGQGSGGNQPQHF.

The rearrangement links TRBV12-5 to TRBJ2-1; TRBD2 matches at 7 bases. Per germline, CDR1 LGHNT and CDR2 FRNRAP. The junction had 12 bases not matched to a gene; V was cut back by 6 bases and J by 4 bases. This CDR3 region has 16 residues. The CDR3 nucleotides read TGTGCTAGTGGGTCTCATGGGGCTAGCGGATACAATGAGCAGTTCTTC. This translates into CASGSHGASGYNEQFF.

DNA of the CDR3: TGTGCCAGCAGCAAATGGACAGGGGGTGTCCTCGGCGGCTACACCTTC. It is translated as CASSKWTGGVLGGYTF. The chain has TRBV5-4 and TRBJ1-2, with 10 bases lining up with TRBD1. CDR3 length: 16 amino acids. V gave up 4 bases and J gave up 8 bases; unmatched junction bases: 14. Germline lookup yields CDR1 SGHNT and CDR2 YYREEE (reference sequence).

The gene calls are TRBV13 and TRBJ2-7, with D possibly being TRBD2 (5 bases). Germline V gives CDR1 PRHDT, CDR2 FYEKMQ (reference sequence). The V end was cut by 5 bases, the J end by 2 bases, with 16 bases between. CDR3 length: 15 residues. The CDR3 DNA reads as TGTGCCAGCAGCAGAGAGGGTCTAGTCCCCTACGAGCAGTACTTC. It encodes CASSREGLVPYEQYF.

V and J are TRBV28 and TRBJ1-5; D not resolved. V lost 5 bases and J 0 bases, leaving 11 bases between the germline ends. This CDR3 has 15 amino acids. Germline CDR1 is MDHEN and CDR2 is SYDVKM. As DNA, the CDR3 is TGTGCCAGCAGTGGCGCGGGTTATAGCAATCAGCCCCAGCATTTT. Translating gives CASSGAGYSNQPQHF.

This clone has a handful of counts. Within the sample, other DNA sequences also encode this same CDR3. The J gene is TRBJ2-7, the V gene TRBV4-1; 10 bases agree with TRBD1. Germline values: CDR1 MGHRA, CDR2 YSYEKL. After removal of 1 base from V and 2 bases from J, the junction contained 2 bases not matched to a gene. CDR3 size: 15 residues. In nucleotides, the CDR3 is TGCGCCAGCAGCCAAGGGACAGGGGGTACCTACGAGCAGTACTTC. Protein: CASSQGTGGTYEQYF.

The chain combines TRBV27 with TRBJ2-1; 14 bases agree with TRBD2. Germline loops: CDR1 MNHEY, CDR2 SMNVEV (reference sequence). With 4 bases clipped from V and 7 bases from J, the junction kept 9 bases outside the gene matches. The CDR3 totals 17 residues. CDR3: CASSSPRLAGGENEQFF. CDR3 nucleotide sequence: TGTGCCAGCAGTTCCCCTCGACTAGCGGGAGGGGAAAATGAGCAGTTCTTC.